What follows describes a single T cell receptor (beta chain). The sample belongs to a study of shared clonotypes between healthy human individuals. At a deep level, the assay was run. Some clones are missing from TCRdb's copy, which holds only in-frame ones; the method was immunoSEQ multiplex PCR. The table has almost 750,000 clones, around 70% seen once. V was clipped by 4 bases and J by 3 bases, with 5 bases between them. The CDR3 length is 12 residues. Germline CDR1 reads SGHRS; CDR2 reads YFSETQ. CD4+ cells were split into CD45RA+ naive and CD45RA-negative memory subsets. The V and J genes are TRBV5-1 and TRBJ2-1, with TRBD2 as a possible D gene (5 bases). The material sequenced was memory CD4+ T cells sorted from blood. Indicated subset: CD45RA-negative fraction. The receptor was derived from a woman in her twenties or thirties in good health. CDR3 sequence (DNA): TGCGCCAGCAGCCGGGACTACAATGAGCAGTTCTTC. This gives the protein CASSRDYNEQFF.